A selection of T cell receptor beta chains follows, all from one sample in a study of cytomegalovirus exposure and HLA in healthy donors. Profiled with immunoSEQ multiplex PCR; TCRdb holds only in-frame clones, not every one. The sample shows about 76,000 clones, 55% to 85% of them seen only once. Source material: PBMCs. The receptors shown here come from a woman between 40 and 50 years old in good health and CMV-seropositive. The CDR3 runs from the conserved cysteine through the conserved F or W. A D gene is named only where the DNA matches it firmly. Rows give clone size only sometimes, using once, few, many, or a class for an expanded clone.

d_gene	abundance	v_gene	j_gene	CDR3nt	CDR3aa
TRBD1	few	TRBV10-3	TRBJ2-1	TGTGCCTCCTCAAAAACCGGGACAGGGGTCGATGAGCAGTTCTTC	CASSKTGTGVDEQFF
NA	NA	TRBV5-1	TRBJ2-7	TGCGCCAGCAGCTTACTCGCCGACTACGAGCAGTACTTC	CASSLLADYEQYF
TRBD1	NA	TRBV9	TRBJ2-1	TGTGCCAGCAGCGTAGATTCGAGCGGGACAGGGGTGAATGAGCAGTTCTTC	CASSVDSSGTGVNEQFF
NA	NA	TRBV19	TRBJ1-1	TGTGCCAGTAGTACCTTACCCGACATGAACACTGAAGCTTTCTTT	CASSTLPDMNTEAFF
TRBD1	NA	TRBV28	TRBJ2-7	TGTGCCAGCAGTTTAACTGGACAGGGGAACTTGAACTACGAGCAGTACTTC	CASSLTGQGNLNYEQYF
NA	NA	TRBV5-6	TRBJ2-5	TGTGCCAGCAGCCCCATTGGGGGGGCCGGAGGGAAAGAGACCCAGTACTTC	CASSPIGGAGGKETQYF
NA	NA	TRBV19	TRBJ2-6	TGTGCCAGTAGTATATCAGGGTCCGGGGCCAACGTCCTGACTTTC	CASSISGSGANVLTF
NA	NA	TRBV6-1	TRBJ2-1	TGTGCCAGCAGACCCTCGGGACTTTACAATGAGCAGTTCTTC	CASRPSGLYNEQFF
TRBD1	NA	TRBV6-5	TRBJ1-6	TGTGCCAGCAGTTACACGACAGGGGATAATTCACCCCTCCACTTT	CASSYTTGDNSPLHF
NA	NA	TRBV6-5	TRBJ1-4	TGTGCCAGCAGTTTGGGCAGGGGTCATGAAAAACTGTTTTTT	CASSLGRGHEKLFF
TRBD2	NA	TRBV7-9	TRBJ2-7	TGTGCCAGCAGCCCACACGTGACTAGCGGGAGCTACGAGCAGTACTTC	CASSPHVTSGSYEQYF
TRBD1	NA	TRBV10-1	TRBJ1-1	TGCGCCAGCAGTGCTCGACAGGGGAACACTGAAGCTTTCTTT	CASSARQGNTEAFF
NA	NA	TRBV11-2	TRBJ1-3	TGTGCCAGCAGCTTAGCTCCAGGAAATAACTCTGGAAACACCATATATTTT	CASSLAPGNNSGNTIYF
TRBD1	once	TRBV5-1	TRBJ1-2	TGCGCCAGCAGTTTTGACAGGGAGGATGGCTACACCTTC	CASSFDREDGYTF
NA	NA	TRBV6-5	TRBJ2-3	TGTGCCAGCAGTTATGCGGTTCCTGGCACAGATACGCAGTATTTT	CASSYAVPGTDTQYF
NA	NA	TRBV7-2	TRBJ2-1	TGTGCCAGCAGTCCTCCTGTGAGCTCCTACAATGAGCAGTTCTTC	CASSPPVSSYNEQFF
NA	NA	TRBV9	TRBJ1-2	TGTGCCAGCAGTGAAGACAGCAACTATGGCTACACCTTC	CASSEDSNYGYTF
NA	NA	TRBV5-4	TRBJ2-5	TGTGCCAGCAGCTTCTGGGAGAACCAAGAGACCCAGTACTTC	CASSFWENQETQYF
NA	NA	TRBV6-1	TRBJ2-1	TGTGCCAGCAGTGACAGCCTAGCGCCCTCCTACAATGAGCAGTTCTTC	CASSDSLAPSYNEQFF
NA	NA	TRBV4-1	TRBJ2-7	TGCGCCAGCAGCCCTAGGGTGGGCGGGTCCTACGAGCAGTACTTC	CASSPRVGGSYEQYF
NA	NA	TRBV7-9	TRBJ1-2	TGTGCCAGCAGCTCCCTGGGCAGGGGCTATGGCTACACCTTC	CASSSLGRGYGYTF
TRBD2	NA	TRBV5-1	TRBJ2-7	TGCGCCAGCAGCTTACTACCCGGACTAGCGGGAGGGCCCAACGAGCAGTACTTC	CASSLLPGLAGGPNEQYF
NA	NA	TRBV19	TRBJ2-1	TGTGCCAGTAGTACGGCTAGCTCCTACAATGAGCAGTTCTTC	CASSTASSYNEQFF
NA	NA	TRBV5-1	TRBJ2-6	TGCGCCAGCAGCTTAAAGGGGCCTGGGGCCAACGTCCTGACTTTC	CASSLKGPGANVLTF
TRBD2	NA	TRBV11-2	TRBJ2-7	TGTGCCAGCAGCTTAGCCCGGGGGGACTCCTACGAGCAGTACTTC	CASSLARGDSYEQYF
NA	NA	TRBV20-1	TRBJ1-1	TGCAGTGCTGAGAAGAACACTGAAGCTTTCTTT	CSAEKNTEAFF
TRBD1	NA	TRBV30	TRBJ2-6	TGTGCCTGGACCGGGACAGGGTATCTTGGGGCCAACGTCCTGACTTTC	CAWTGTGYLGANVLTF
TRBD2	NA	TRBV7-9	TRBJ2-3	TGTGCCAGCAGTCGTCGGCGGGGGGCCTACGCCACAGATACGCAGTATTTT	CASSRRRGAYATDTQYF
NA	NA	TRBV4-1	TRBJ1-4	TGCGCCAGCAGCCAAGATGCGAGGAAAAGCGCAACTAATGAAAAACTGTTTTTT	CASSQDARKSATNEKLFF
NA	NA	TRBV19	TRBJ2-4	TGTGCCAGTAGTAACAGGGAATCGGCCAAAAACATTCAGTACTTC	CASSNRESAKNIQYF
NA	NA	TRBV6-6	TRBJ1-4	TGTGCCAGCAGTTACCGAGAAACTAATGAAAAACTGTTTTTT	CASSYRETNEKLFF
TRBD1	NA	TRBV5-1	TRBJ2-3	TGCGCCAGCAGCAAACCCGGGACAGGGGGCACAGATACGCAGTATTTT	CASSKPGTGGTDTQYF
NA	NA	TRBV18	TRBJ1-2	TGTGCCAGCTCACCCCCAGGGGACGCCTATGGCTACACCTTC	CASSPPGDAYGYTF
TRBD2	NA	TRBV14	TRBJ2-5	TGTGCCAGCAGCCAAGATTACGGGAGCGGGAGGGCCGAGGAGACCCAGTACTTC	CASSQDYGSGRAEETQYF
TRBD2	NA	TRBV9	TRBJ2-1	TGTGCCAGCAGCGAGGGACTAGCTGAGCAGTTCTTC	CASSEGLAEQFF
TRBD2	NA	TRBV6-4	TRBJ2-7	TGTGCCAGCACATTTTGGGGACTAGCGGGAATCTACGAGCAGTACTTC	CASTFWGLAGIYEQYF
TRBD2	once	TRBV19	TRBJ2-7	TGTGCCAGTAGTATGGTAGCGGGGGTTTCCTACGAGCAGTACTTC	CASSMVAGVSYEQYF
NA	NA	TRBV4-1	TRBJ1-1	TGCGCCAGCAGCCAAGGTCGCACACTGAACACTGAAGCTTTCTTT	CASSQGRTLNTEAFF
TRBD2	NA	TRBV30	TRBJ2-5	TGTGCCTGGAGGTTGGTTCAGGGAGGGGAGACCCAGTACTTC	CAWRLVQGGETQYF
TRBD1	NA	TRBV5-1	TRBJ2-4	TGCGCCAGCAGCGTATGGACAGGGTCCAAAAACATTCAGTACTTC	CASSVWTGSKNIQYF
NA	once	TRBV2	TRBJ2-1	TGTGCCAGCAGAACGGAGTACTACAATGAGCAGTTCTTC	CASRTEYYNEQFF
TRBD1	NA	TRBV28	TRBJ2-5	TGTGTCAGCAGTTTCACCCCGAGGGGGCTGGTTGAGACCCAGTACTTC	CVSSFTPRGLVETQYF
TRBD1	once	TRBV9	TRBJ2-7	TGTGCCAGCAGCGTCGGGGACAGGGATTACGAGCAGTACTTC	CASSVGDRDYEQYF
TRBD1	NA	TRBV7-9	TRBJ1-1	TGTGCCAGCAGCTCGCGGACAGGCGACACTGAAGCTTTCTTT	CASSSRTGDTEAFF
TRBD2	NA	TRBV4-2	TRBJ2-7	TGTGCCAGCAGCCCGGGGGGAGGGATCAACGAGCAGTACTTC	CASSPGGGINEQYF
NA	NA	TRBV19	TRBJ1-5	TGTGCCAGTAGCGAGCAGGCTTCCAATCAGCCCCAGCATTTT	CASSEQASNQPQHF
NA	few	TRBV5-4	TRBJ1-1	TGTGCCAGCAGCCCGCTACCGACAGAGAACACTGAAGCTTTCTTT	CASSPLPTENTEAFF
NA	NA	TRBV27	TRBJ1-1	TGTGCCAGCAGTCTAGGCCGGAACACTGAAGCTTTCTTT	CASSLGRNTEAFF